Listed here are 26 T cell receptor beta chains from one sample, sequenced in a study of cytomegalovirus exposure and HLA in healthy donors. Primers: 60 Vbeta forward and 13 Jbeta reverse. Profiling relied on immunoSEQ multiplex PCR, and the TCRdb table lists in-frame clones only, not all of them. This sample has approximately 190,000 clones, with around 80% found just once. The sequencing input was PBMCs. The receptors were gathered from a man aged 40-55 years in good health and CMV-seropositive.

The chain carries TRBV9 and TRBJ2-1; 12 nucleotides align to TRBD2. The CDR3 has 17 amino acids. Trimming cost V 1 base and J 7 bases; bases outside gene matches: 9. Germline-derived CDR1 and CDR2 are SGDLS and YYNGEE. Written as DNA, the CDR3 is TGTGCCAGCAGCGTACGAGACGCTAGCGGGAGGGATAATGAGCAGTTCTTC. It is translated as CASSVRDASGRDNEQFF.

The chain uses TRBV5-6 and TRBJ2-3; D remains unclear. In germline, CDR1 is SGHDT, CDR2 YYEEEE. Trimming pared 4 bases from V and 4 bases from J, leaving 13 bases between. The CDR3 is 14 amino acids. The DNA of the CDR3 is TGTGCCAGCAGCAGGCCTGTGGGCCCAGATACGCAGTATTTT. Its translation is CASSRPVGPDTQYF.

The V and J genes are TRBV7-2 and TRBJ2-2; TRBD2 matches 9 bases. The CDR3 covers 15 residues. Looked up from germline, CDR1 is SGHTA and CDR2 is FQGNSA. Trimming removed 5 bases from V and 5 bases from J; junction bases left unmatched: 6. The CDR3 DNA follows: TGTGCCAGCAGCCCACTAGCGGGTCGGACCGGGGAGCTGTTTTTT. Its protein product is CASSPLAGRTGELFF.

This clone was seen only once. The chain combines TRBV7-2 with TRBJ2-7, with TRBD1 matching over 7 bases. The germline V gene has CDR1 SGHTA and CDR2 FQGNSA. The CDR3 spans 14 residues. The V segment lost 5 bases and the J segment 3 bases; nucleotides outside the gene matches: 7. The CDR3 DNA reads as TGTGCCAGCAGCGGTCTGGGGACAGTCTACGAGCAGTACTTC. Encoded protein: CASSGLGTVYEQYF. Drawing the rest from reference TRBV7-2 and TRBJ2-7, the complete variable domain is GAGVSQSPSNKVTEKGKDVELRCDPISGHTALYWYRQSLGQGLEFLIYFQGNSAPDKSGLPSDRFSAERTGGSVSTLTIQRTQQEDSAVYLCASSGLGTVYEQYFGPGTRLTVT.

This clone has a single count. The genes are TRBV18 and TRBJ2-5; 7 positions agree with TRBD1. Trimming removed 2 bases from V and 5 bases from J; junction bases left unmatched: 2. Looked up from germline, CDR1 is KGHSH and CDR2 is LQKENI. This CDR3 has 13 residues. Here the CDR3 reads CASSPRGRETQYF. The CDR3 nucleotides are TGTGCCAGCTCACCAAGGGGGCGGGAGACCCAGTACTTC. Full variable domain (rest looked up from reference TRBV18 and TRBJ2-5): NAGVMQNPRHLVRRRGQEARLRCSPMKGHSHVYWYRQLPEEGLKFMVYLQKENIIDESGMPKERFSAEFPKEGPSILRIQQVVRGDSAAYFCASSPRGRETQYFGPGTRLLVL.

The chain is built from TRBV27 and TRBJ2-1; TRBD2 agrees at 12 bases. This CDR3 has 14 residues. Germline assignment: CDR1 MNHEY and CDR2 SMNVEV (reference sequence). The J segment lost 7 bases and the V segment lost 5 bases, leaving 3 bases of the junction unmatched. The CDR3 DNA is TGTGCCAGCAGTCTCGGACTAGCGGGGAATGAGCAGTTCTTC. This sequence encodes CASSLGLAGNEQFF.

The chain employs TRBV27 and TRBJ1-6, with 8 nucleotides matching TRBD1. Trimming cost V 8 bases and J 10 bases; bases outside gene matches: 13. The CDR3 has 15 residues. Germline V CDR1 and CDR2: MNHEY, SMNVEV (reference sequence). Written as DNA, the CDR3 is TGTGCCAGCTGCACCGGGACAGGTGTTCGGTCACCCCTCCACTTT. Amino acids: CASCTGTGVRSPLHF.

The V and J genes are TRBV20-1 and TRBJ2-3; D is uncertain. Between the trimmed V and J ends, which lost 5 bases and 4 bases, there was a span of 7 bases. Per the germline V gene, CDR1 is DFQATT and CDR2 is SNEGSKA (reference sequence). The CDR3 is made up of 11 amino acids. The CDR3 nucleotides read TGCAGTGCTCCTCTTGCAGATACGCAGTATTTT. Protein: CSAPLADTQYF.

V and J are TRBV5-6 and TRBJ2-7; 7 positions agree with TRBD1. Germline V gene sequence: CDR1 SGHDT, CDR2 YYEEEE. The length of the CDR3 is 17 residues. V lost 0 bases, J lost 6 bases, and 15 bases stayed unmatched. CDR3 bases: TGTGCCAGCAGCTTGGCCAAGGGACAGAGGTGGGGGATCGAGCAGTACTTC. Translation: CASSLAKGQRWGIEQYF.

The CDR3 sequence is CASSSLTSAPYNEQFF. CDR3 sequence (DNA): TGTGCCAGCAGCTCGCTTACTAGTGCCCCCTACAATGAGCAGTTCTTC. This sequence joins TRBV7-9 and TRBJ2-1; D possibly corresponds to TRBD2 (5 bases). The CDR3 totals 16 residues. Germline loops: CDR1 SEHNR, CDR2 FQNEAQ (reference sequence). The V and J ends lost 4 bases and 2 bases respectively, with 15 bases between them.

V is TRBV27 and J is TRBJ2-7, with a possible D match to TRBD2 (5 bases). Trimming stripped 3 bases from V and 0 bases from J, with 9 bases between. Per germline, CDR1 MNHEY and CDR2 SMNVEV (reference sequence). The CDR3 is made up of 14 amino acids. The CDR3 nucleotides are TGTGCCAGCAGTTTTGCGGGTGCCTCCTACGAGCAGTACTTC. Protein: CASSFAGASYEQYF.

The V call is TRBV7-2, the J call TRBJ2-7, with D tentatively TRBD1 (5 bases). Trimming left V 5 bases short and J 0 bases short, with 11 bases between. The CDR3 is made up of 14 amino acids. CDR1 is SGHTA and CDR2 is FQGNSA in the germline V gene. CDR3 protein: CASSQKTGSYEQYF. CDR3 coding DNA: TGTGCCAGCAGCCAAAAAACAGGCTCCTACGAGCAGTACTTC.

This clone was counted between two and nine times. J is TRBJ1-4 and V is TRBV5-1; D call uncertain. The CDR3 sequence is 15 residues long. The germline V gene encodes CDR1 SGHRS and CDR2 YFSETQ. The ends were cut back, 4 bases at V and 7 bases at J, with 17 bases in the middle. For the CDR3, the DNA is TGCGCCAGCAGCCCTAGACCGGGAAGGAGTGAAAAACTGTTTTTT. The encoded protein is CASSPRPGRSEKLFF.

The chain carries TRBV28 and TRBJ2-2, with a possible D match to TRBD1 (6 bases). This CDR3 region has 15 residues. Germline CDR1 reads MDHEN; CDR2 reads SYDVKM. V gave up 3 bases and J gave up 7 bases, with 15 bases separating them. As DNA, the CDR3 is TGTGCCAGCAGTTTCTTTACAGGGAAGAACGGGGAGCTGTTTTTT. Translating gives CASSFFTGKNGELFF.

CDR3 amino acids: CASSLVRGRASNTGELFF. CDR3 DNA sequence: TGTGCCAGCAGCTTAGTACGGGGTCGGGCTTCCAACACCGGGGAGCTGTTTTTT. This chain connects TRBV11-2 to TRBJ2-2; perhaps TRBD2 as D (5 bases). The germline V gene encodes CDR1 SGHAT and CDR2 FQNNGV. This CDR3 has 18 residues. V was cut by 1 base and J by 2 bases, with 17 bases left in between.

The gene calls are TRBV5-4 and TRBJ1-3; a weak D match, TRBD1 (5 bases). The CDR3 runs to 14 residues. CDR1 and CDR2 from the germline V gene are SGHNT and YYREEE (reference sequence). Trimming left V 3 bases short and J 0 bases short, with 7 bases between. CDR3 in amino acids: CASSSQDSGNTIYF. The CDR3 bases are TGTGCCAGCAGCTCACAGGACTCTGGAAACACCATATATTTT.

The chain has TRBV28 and TRBJ1-2; TRBD1 is a possible D gene (6 bases). The CDR3 is made up of 13 amino acids. CDR1 and CDR2 from the germline V gene are MDHEN and SYDVKM. V was cut by 5 bases and J by 3 bases, with 10 bases left in between. CDR3 amino acids: CASSRGGDYGYTF. DNA of the CDR3: TGTGCCAGCAGTCGAGGGGGAGACTATGGCTACACCTTC.

The chain links TRBV9 to TRBJ2-2, with 10 positions matching TRBD2. The CDR3 contains 17 residues. The V gene end was trimmed by 0 bases and the J gene end by 5 bases; junction bases not matched to a gene: 7. Germline loops: CDR1 SGDLS, CDR2 YYNGEE. This chain's CDR3 is CASSVAPSGRGTGELFF. The CDR3 nucleotides are TGTGCCAGCAGCGTAGCTCCTAGCGGGAGAGGTACCGGGGAGCTGTTTTTT. The whole variable domain, filled in from reference TRBV9 and TRBJ2-2, reads DSGVTQTPKHLITATGQRVTLRCSPRSGDLSVYWYQQSLDQGLQFLIQYYNGEERAKGNILERFSAQQFPDLHSELNLSSLELGDSALYFCASSVAPSGRGTGELFFGEGSRLTVL.

The V gene is TRBV27, the J gene TRBJ2-2; 9 bases are a match to TRBD1. With 5 bases clipped from V and 6 bases from J, the junction kept 7 bases outside the gene matches. CDR3 length: 15 amino acids. Germline V gene sequence: CDR1 MNHEY, CDR2 SMNVEV (reference sequence). The CDR3 spells CASSVRDRVSGELFF. In DNA form, the CDR3 reads TGTGCCAGCAGTGTGCGGGACAGGGTTTCCGGGGAGCTGTTTTTT.

The chain joins TRBV7-2 to TRBJ2-3; 7 bases fit TRBD2. The V gene end was trimmed by 0 bases and the J gene end by 4 bases; junction bases not matched to a gene: 10. Germline CDR1 is SGHTA and CDR2 is FQGNSA. The CDR3 loop spans 17 amino acids. CDR3 in amino acids: CASSLALAVGRADTQYF. The CDR3 region has the DNA TGTGCCAGCAGCTTAGCTCTAGCGGTCGGGCGGGCAGATACGCAGTATTTT.

This clone appeared a few times. This sequence joins TRBV7-9 and TRBJ2-7, with 7 bases identical to TRBD1. V trimming: 0 bases; J trimming: 5 bases; junction bases outside the gene matches: 10. The length of the CDR3 is 16 residues. From germline, CDR1 is SEHNR and CDR2 FQNEAQ (reference sequence). The CDR3 loop is CASSLARSDRIHEQYF. The CDR3 DNA reads TGTGCCAGCAGCTTAGCGCGCTCGGACAGGATCCACGAGCAGTACTTC. Drawing the rest from reference TRBV7-9 and TRBJ2-7, the complete variable domain is DTGVSQNPRHKITKRGQNVTFRCDPISEHNRLYWYRQTLGQGPEFLTYFQNEAQLEKSRLLSDRFSAERPKGSFSTLEIQRTEQGDSAMYLCASSLARSDRIHEQYFGPGTRLTVT.

This clone was picked up one time. The chain joins TRBV4-2 to TRBJ1-4; possibly TRBD1 for D (6 bases). The V end lost 0 bases, the J end lost 8 bases, and 16 bases lay between the germline ends. The germline V gene has CDR1 LGHNA and CDR2 YNFKEQ. The CDR3 runs to 16 residues. CDR3 amino acids: CASSQEEGGFREKLFF. The CDR3 bases are TGTGCCAGCAGCCAAGAGGAAGGGGGTTTTCGGGAAAAACTGTTTTTT.

This chain joins TRBV6-5 and TRBJ2-7; 7 bases match TRBD1. The CDR3 has 15 residues. The junction had 5 bases not matched to a gene; V was cut back by 1 base and J by 2 bases. CDR1 is MNHEY, CDR2 SVGAGI, per germline. Here the CDR3 reads CASSYFPGQAYEQYF. In DNA form, the CDR3 reads TGTGCCAGCAGTTACTTCCCAGGACAGGCCTACGAGCAGTACTTC.

V usage is TRBV7-2 and J usage is TRBJ2-7; D might be TRBD2 (6 bases). CDR1 SGHTA and CDR2 FQGNSA come from the germline V gene. This CDR3 contains 15 residues. V dropped 5 bases and J dropped 3 bases, with 17 bases sitting between them. The CDR3 here is CASSVGPGLLYEQYF. The CDR3 coding sequence is TGTGCCAGCAGCGTGGGCCCGGGACTTCTCTACGAGCAGTACTTC.

J is TRBJ2-5 and V is TRBV7-2; 8 bases match TRBD1. The J call could be wrong; TRBJ2-7 is a better fit for the DNA end. CDR1 and CDR2 from the germline V gene are SGHTA and FQGNSA. The CDR3 loop spans 15 amino acids. The DNA of the CDR3 is TGTGCCAGCAGCTTCGGACAGGGCTTCCCCTACGAGCAGTACTTC. Amino acids: CASSFGQGFPYEQYF.

This chain connects TRBV28 to TRBJ1-1; the D gene is possibly TRBD1 (6 bases). CDR1 is MDHEN, CDR2 SYDVKM, per germline. The CDR3 has 14 residues. Trimming shortened V by 6 bases and J by 3 bases, and 14 bases separated the two germline ends. The CDR3 is CASSLQGSHTEAFF. Here the CDR3 DNA reads TGTGCCAGCAGCCTTCAGGGGAGTCACACTGAAGCTTTCTTT.